The clone carrying this T cell receptor beta chain was detected ten times or more. Per the germline V gene, CDR1 is SGHRS and CDR2 is YFSETQ. The CDR3 contains 15 residues. Trimming left V 2 bases short and J 0 bases short, with 10 bases between. The sample is drawn from a study of T cells in Graves' hyperthyroidism and ophthalmopathy. It was RNA transcripts that yielded the amplified TCR beta CDR3 regions. The HTBI primer set was used in a first-round RT-PCR of the TCR CDR3. A single record per CDR3 protein comes from TCRdb applying MiXCR to the multiplex PCR reads. The repertoire consists of around 200,000 distinct CDR3 sequences, with about 17% occurring once and the leading ten covering about 48%.

Input material: blood. The J gene is TRBJ2-3, the V gene TRBV5-1; TRBD2 might be the D (6 bases). This TCR derives from a man aged 35 to 55 with Graves' hyperthyroidism. CDR3 sequence reads: CASSLGRFSTDTQYF. The CDR3 DNA is TGCGCCAGCAGCTTAGGGAGGTTCAGCACAGATACGCAGTATTTT.